This paragraph covers one T cell receptor beta chain sequence. This specimen belongs to a study of T cells after yellow fever vaccination. Turning to the study itself: Fractions low in cell number were prepared with SMART-Seq v4 Ultra Low Input.

Germline V CDR1 and CDR2: SGHNT, YYREEE (reference sequence). V was clipped by 0 bases and J by 3 bases, with 12 bases between them. The CDR3 contains 15 residues. One entry per CDR3 protein results from TCRdb running MiXCR on the 5' RACE reads. Of about 85,000 distinct CDR3 sequences detected, approximately 12% appear once; the ten largest clones hold about 26%. Study results and limitations: Post-booster reappearance was seen for most primary-vaccination clones (just under 97% CD4, 75% to 90% CD8).

Sample: CD8+ T cells not binding an NS4B(214-222) dextramer, sorted from PBMCs, taken less than 25 days after the first yellow fever vaccination. The genes are TRBV5-4 and TRBJ2-5; D not resolved. The TCR originated in a man between 18 and 29 years old who received the YFV17D yellow fever vaccine. The CDR3 DNA sequence: TGTGCCAGCAGCTTGGTAGTTCTCGAAAAAGAGACCCAGTACTTC. Translation: CASSLVVLEKETQYF. Full variable domain (missing parts from reference TRBV5-4 and TRBJ2-5): ETGVTQSPTHLIKTRGQQVTLRCSSQSGHNTVSWYQQALGQGPQFIFQYYREEENGRGNFPPRFSGLQFPNYSSELNVNALELDDSALYLCASSLVVLEKETQYFGPGTRLLVL.